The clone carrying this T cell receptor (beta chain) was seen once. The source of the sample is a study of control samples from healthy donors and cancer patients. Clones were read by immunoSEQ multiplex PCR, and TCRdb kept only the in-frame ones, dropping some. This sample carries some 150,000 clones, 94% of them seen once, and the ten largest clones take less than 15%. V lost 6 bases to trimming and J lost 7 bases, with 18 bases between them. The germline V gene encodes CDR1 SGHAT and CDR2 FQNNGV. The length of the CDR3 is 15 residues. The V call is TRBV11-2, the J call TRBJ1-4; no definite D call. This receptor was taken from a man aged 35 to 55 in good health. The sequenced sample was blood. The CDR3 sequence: CASRRIRDGFEKLFF. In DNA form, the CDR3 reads TGTGCCAGCAGACGAATTCGCGACGGGTTTGAAAAACTGTTTTTT.